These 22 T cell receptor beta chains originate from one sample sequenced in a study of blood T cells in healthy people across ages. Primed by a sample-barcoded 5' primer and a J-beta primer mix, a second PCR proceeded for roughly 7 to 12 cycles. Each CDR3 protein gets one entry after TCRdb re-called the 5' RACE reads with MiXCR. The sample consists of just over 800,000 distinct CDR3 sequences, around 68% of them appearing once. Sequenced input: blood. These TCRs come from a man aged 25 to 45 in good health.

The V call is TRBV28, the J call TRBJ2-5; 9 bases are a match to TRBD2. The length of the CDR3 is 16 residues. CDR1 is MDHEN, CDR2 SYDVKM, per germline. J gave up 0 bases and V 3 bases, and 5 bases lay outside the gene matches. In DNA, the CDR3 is TGTGCCAGCAGTTTTGTCTTAGCGGGGGACCAAGAGACCCAGTACTTC. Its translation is CASSFVLAGDQETQYF.

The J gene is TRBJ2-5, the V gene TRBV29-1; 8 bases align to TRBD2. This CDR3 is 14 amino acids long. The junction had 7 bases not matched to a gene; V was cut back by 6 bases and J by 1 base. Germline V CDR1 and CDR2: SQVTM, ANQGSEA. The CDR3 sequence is CSVAGTRTQETQYF. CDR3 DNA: TGCAGCGTCGCCGGGACTAGAACCCAAGAGACCCAGTACTTC.

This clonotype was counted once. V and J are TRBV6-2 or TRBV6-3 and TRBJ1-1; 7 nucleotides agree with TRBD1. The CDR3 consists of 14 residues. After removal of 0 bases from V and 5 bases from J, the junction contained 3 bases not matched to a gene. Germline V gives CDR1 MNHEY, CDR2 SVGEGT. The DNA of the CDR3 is TGTGCCAGCAGTTACTCGAACAGGGGAACTGAAGCTTTCTTT. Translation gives CASSYSNRGTEAFF.

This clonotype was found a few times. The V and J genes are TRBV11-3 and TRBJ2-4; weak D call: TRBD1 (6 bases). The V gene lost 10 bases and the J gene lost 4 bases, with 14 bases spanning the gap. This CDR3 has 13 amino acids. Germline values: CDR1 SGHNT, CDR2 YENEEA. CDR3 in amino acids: CATRGRGKNIQYF. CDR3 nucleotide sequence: TGTGCCACCAGAGGCAGGGGAAAAAACATTCAGTACTTC.

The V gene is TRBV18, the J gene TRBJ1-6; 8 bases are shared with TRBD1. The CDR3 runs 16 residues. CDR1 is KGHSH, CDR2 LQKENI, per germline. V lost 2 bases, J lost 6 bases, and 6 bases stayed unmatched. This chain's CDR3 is CASSPDPGGGNSPLHF. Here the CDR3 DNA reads TGTGCCAGCTCACCAGACCCAGGGGGCGGTAATTCACCCCTCCACTTT.

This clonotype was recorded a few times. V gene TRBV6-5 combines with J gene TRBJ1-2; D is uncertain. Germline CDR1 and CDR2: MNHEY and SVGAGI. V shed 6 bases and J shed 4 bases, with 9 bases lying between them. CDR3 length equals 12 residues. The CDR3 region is CASSDEVYGYTF. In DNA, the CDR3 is TGTGCCAGCAGCGATGAGGTCTATGGCTACACCTTC.

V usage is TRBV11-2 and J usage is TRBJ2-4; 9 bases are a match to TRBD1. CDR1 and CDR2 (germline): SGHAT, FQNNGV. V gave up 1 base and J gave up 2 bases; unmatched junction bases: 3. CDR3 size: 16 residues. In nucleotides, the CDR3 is TGTGCCAGCAGCTTAGGACAGGGGGGAACCAAAAACATTCAGTACTTC. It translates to CASSLGQGGTKNIQYF.

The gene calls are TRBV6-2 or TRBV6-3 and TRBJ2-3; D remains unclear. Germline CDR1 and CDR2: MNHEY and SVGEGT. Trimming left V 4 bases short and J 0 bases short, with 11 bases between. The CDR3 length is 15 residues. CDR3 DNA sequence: TGTGCCAGCAGTTTCCTTGGGCGCAGCACAGATACGCAGTATTTT. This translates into CASSFLGRSTDTQYF.

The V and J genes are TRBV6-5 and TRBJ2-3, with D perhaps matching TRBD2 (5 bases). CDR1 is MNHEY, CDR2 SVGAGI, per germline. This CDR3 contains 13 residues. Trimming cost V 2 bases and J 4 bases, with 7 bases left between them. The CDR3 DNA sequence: TGTGCCAGCAGTTACGGGAGTCCAGATACGCAGTATTTT. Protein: CASSYGSPDTQYF.

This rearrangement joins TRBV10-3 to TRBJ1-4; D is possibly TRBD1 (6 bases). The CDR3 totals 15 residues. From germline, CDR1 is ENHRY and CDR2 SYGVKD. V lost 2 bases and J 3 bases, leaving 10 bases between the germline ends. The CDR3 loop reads CAISELRGSNEKLFF. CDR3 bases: TGTGCCATCAGTGAGCTTAGGGGGTCTAATGAAAAACTGTTTTTT.

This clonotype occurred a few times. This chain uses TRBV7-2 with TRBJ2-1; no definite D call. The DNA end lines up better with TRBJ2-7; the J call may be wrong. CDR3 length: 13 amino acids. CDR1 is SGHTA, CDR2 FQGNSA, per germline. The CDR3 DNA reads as TGTGCCAGCAGCCCCTTTAGCTCCTACGAGCAGTACTTC. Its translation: CASSPFSSYEQYF.

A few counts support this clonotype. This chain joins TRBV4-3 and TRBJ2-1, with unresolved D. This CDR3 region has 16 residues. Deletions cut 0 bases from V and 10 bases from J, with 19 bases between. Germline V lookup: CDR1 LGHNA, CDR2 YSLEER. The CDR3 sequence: CASSQDAPLTDQEQFF. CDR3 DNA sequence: TGCGCCAGCAGCCAAGATGCCCCACTGACGGACCAGGAGCAGTTCTTC.

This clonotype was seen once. The CDR3 coding sequence is TGTGCCAGCAGCGCCATCTTGGGCACTGAAGCTTTCTTT. Amino acid sequence: CASSAILGTEAFF. V usage is TRBV7-2 and J usage is TRBJ1-1; D gene ambiguous. Trimming removed 5 bases from V and 4 bases from J, with 11 bases in between. The CDR3 covers 13 residues. Germline V CDR1 and CDR2: SGHTA, FQGNSA.

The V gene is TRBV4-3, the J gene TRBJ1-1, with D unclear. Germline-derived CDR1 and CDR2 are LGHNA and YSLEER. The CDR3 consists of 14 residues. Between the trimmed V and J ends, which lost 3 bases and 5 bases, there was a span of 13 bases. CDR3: CASSQDGGKTEAFF. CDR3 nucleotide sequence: TGCGCCAGCAGCCAGGATGGCGGTAAGACTGAAGCTTTCTTT.

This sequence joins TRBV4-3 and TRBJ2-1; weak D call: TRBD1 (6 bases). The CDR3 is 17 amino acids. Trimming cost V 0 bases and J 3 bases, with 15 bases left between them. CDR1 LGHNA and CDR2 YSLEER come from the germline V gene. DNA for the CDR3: TGCGCCAGCAGCCAAGACCCGGTGGGACAATACTACAATGAGCAGTTCTTC. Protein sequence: CASSQDPVGQYYNEQFF.

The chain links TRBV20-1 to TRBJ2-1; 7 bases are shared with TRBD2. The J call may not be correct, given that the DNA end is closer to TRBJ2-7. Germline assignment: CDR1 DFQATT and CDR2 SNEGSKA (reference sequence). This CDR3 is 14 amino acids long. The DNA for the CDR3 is TGCAGTGCAATAGCGGGTTACGGCTACAATGAGCAGTACTTC. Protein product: CSAIAGYGYNEQYF.

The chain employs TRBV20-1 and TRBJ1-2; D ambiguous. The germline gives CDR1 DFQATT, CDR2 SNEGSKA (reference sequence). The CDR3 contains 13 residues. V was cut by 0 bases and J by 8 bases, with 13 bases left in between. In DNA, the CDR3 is TGCAGTGCTAGAGAGGTGGCTTCTCGGGGCTACACCTTC. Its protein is CSAREVASRGYTF.

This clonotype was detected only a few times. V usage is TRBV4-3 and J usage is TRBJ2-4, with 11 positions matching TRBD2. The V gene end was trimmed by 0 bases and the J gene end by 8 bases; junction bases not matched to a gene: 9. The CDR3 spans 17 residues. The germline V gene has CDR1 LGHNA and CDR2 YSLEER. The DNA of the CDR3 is TGCGCCAGCAGCCAAGATCCGCTAGCGGGGGGAAGGGACATTCAGTACTTC. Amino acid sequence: CASSQDPLAGGRDIQYF.

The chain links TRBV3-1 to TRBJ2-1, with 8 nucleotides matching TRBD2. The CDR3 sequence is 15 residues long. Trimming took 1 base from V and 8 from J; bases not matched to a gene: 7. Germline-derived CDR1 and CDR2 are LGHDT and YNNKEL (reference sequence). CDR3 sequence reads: CASSQVRGGLDEQFF. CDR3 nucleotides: TGTGCCAGCAGCCAAGTCCGGGGGGGGTTGGATGAGCAGTTCTTC.

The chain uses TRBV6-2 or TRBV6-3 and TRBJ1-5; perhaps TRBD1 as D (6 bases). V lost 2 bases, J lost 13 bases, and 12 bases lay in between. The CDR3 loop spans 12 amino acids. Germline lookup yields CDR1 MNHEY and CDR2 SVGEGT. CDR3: CASSYGGGAQHF. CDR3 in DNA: TGTGCCAGCAGTTACGGCGGGGGCGCTCAGCATTTT.

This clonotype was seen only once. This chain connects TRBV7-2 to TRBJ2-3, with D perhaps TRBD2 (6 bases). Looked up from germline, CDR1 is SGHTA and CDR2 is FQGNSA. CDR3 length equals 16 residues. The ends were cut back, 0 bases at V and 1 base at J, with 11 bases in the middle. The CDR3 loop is CASSLAVASGTDTQYF. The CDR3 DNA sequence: TGTGCCAGCAGCTTAGCAGTGGCTAGCGGCACAGATACGCAGTATTTT.

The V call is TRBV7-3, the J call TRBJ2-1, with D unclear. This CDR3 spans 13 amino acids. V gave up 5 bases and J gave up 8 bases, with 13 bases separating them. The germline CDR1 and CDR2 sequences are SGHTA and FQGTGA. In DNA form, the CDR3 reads TGTGCCAGCAGCCCCTATATCAGCTATGAGCAGTTCTTC. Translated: CASSPYISYEQFF. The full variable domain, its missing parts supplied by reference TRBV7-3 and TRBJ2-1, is GAGVSQTPSNKVTEKGKYVELRCDPISGHTALYWYRQSLGQGPEFLIYFQGTGAADDSGLPNDRFFAVRPEGSVSTLKIQRTERGDSAVYLCASSPYISYEQFFGPGTRLTVL.